This T cell receptor beta chain was sequenced during a study of blood T cell repertoires in COVID-19. Across the study: From T cells, B-cell-depleted T cells, or PBMCs came the material, which was cDNA or gDNA.

Researchers sorted participants into cohorts using their self-reported clinical history. Germline-derived CDR1 and CDR2 are SGHTS and YDEGEE. This CDR3 has 17 amino acids. V lost 2 bases, J lost 2 bases, and 16 bases lay in between. Sequencing was performed with immunoSEQ multiplex PCR; in TCRdb, only in-frame clones are kept and a portion is missing. Counted here are hundreds of thousands of clones, 80% to 90% occurring once; the ten biggest clones make up over 2%. The sequenced sample was PBMCs or T cells enriched from blood (not recorded which). The chain employs TRBV5-8 and TRBJ1-4; tentative D call: TRBD1 (5 bases). This sequence was found in a man aged 25-45 years who had recovered from COVID-19. CDR3 residues: CASSFLGGVETNEKLFF. As DNA, the CDR3 is TGTGCCAGCAGCTTCCTCGGAGGGGTAGAGACTAATGAAAAACTGTTTTTT.